These 30 T cell receptor beta chains came from one sample sequenced in a study of T cells in Graves' hyperthyroidism and ophthalmopathy (dated 2019 in TCRdb). Library preparation was by multiplex PCR. Sequencing instrument: Illumina HiSeq 2000. Amplification of TCR beta CDR3 regions was carried out from RNA transcripts. For the first round of RT-PCR on the TCR CDR3, the HTBI primer set was used together with the Qiagen OneStep RT-PCR kit. Starting from the raw public reads, TCRdb applied fastp trimming at Q25, assembled clones with MiXCR and retained in-frame beta chains. Rows matching on CDR3 protein sequence are summarized as one entry with the most common DNA and genes. The sample contains about 350,000 distinct CDR3 sequences, 15% to 20% of them found a single time. The ten top clones hold 15% of the sample. Specimen: blood. These receptors were collected from a woman between 40 and 50 years old with Graves' ophthalmopathy.

The sample holds a few counts of this clonotype. V gene TRBV10-3 combines with J gene TRBJ1-2; 8 nucleotides line up with TRBD1. J gave up 3 bases and V 4 bases, and 7 bases lay outside the gene matches. There are 15 residues in the CDR3. Per germline, CDR1 ENHRY and CDR2 SYGVKD. The DNA of the CDR3 is TGTGCCATCAGTGCGGCCGGACAGGGTGACTATGGCTACACCTTC. Protein product: CAISAAGQGDYGYTF.

This clonotype was counted many times. This rearrangement joins TRBV28 to TRBJ1-5, with D perhaps matching TRBD1 (5 bases). CDR3 size: 16 residues. V was shortened by 6 bases and J by 5 bases, with 20 bases between the two germline ends. Germline-derived CDR1 and CDR2 are MDHEN and SYDVKM. The CDR3 sequence: CASSAPNAGGDQPQHF. For the CDR3, the DNA is TGTGCCAGCAGCGCCCCTAACGCGGGGGGAGATCAGCCCCAGCATTTT.

There are many counts of this clonotype. The rearrangement links TRBV30 to TRBJ1-1; 7 positions agree with TRBD1. The CDR3 is 13 amino acids. Germline V gene lookup returns CDR1 GTSNPN and CDR2 SVGIG (reference sequence). V lost 3 bases to trimming and J lost 3 bases; unmatched junction nucleotides: 4. The CDR3 here is CAWRGDRDTEAFF. CDR3 nucleotide sequence: TGTGCCTGGAGAGGAGACAGGGACACTGAAGCTTTCTTT. Filled out from reference TRBV30 and TRBJ1-1, the complete variable domain reads SQTIHQWPATLVQPVGSPLSLECTVEGTSNPNLYWYRQAAGRGLQLLFYSVGIGQISSEVPQNLSASRPQDRQFILSSKKLLLSDSGFYLCAWRGDRDTEAFFGQGTRLTVV.

Ten or more counts support this clonotype. The rearrangement links TRBV27 to TRBJ1-2, with 9 bases fitting TRBD1. Germline-derived CDR1 and CDR2 are MNHEY and SMNVEV (reference sequence). Losses at the gene ends were 3 bases for V and 4 bases for J; bases not matched to a gene: 12. The CDR3 totals 17 residues. The CDR3 region is CASSLGTGPFPSYGYTF. CDR3 nucleotide sequence: TGTGCCAGCAGTTTGGGGACAGGGCCCTTCCCCTCCTATGGCTACACCTTC.

This clonotype was seen many times. The rearrangement links TRBV5-1 to TRBJ1-1, with D uncertain. This CDR3 comprises 13 residues. Germline V lookup: CDR1 SGHRS, CDR2 YFSETQ. V lost 2 bases and J 3 bases, leaving 8 bases between the germline ends. CDR3 sequence reads: CASSFERHTEAFF. The CDR3 region has the DNA TGCGCCAGCAGCTTTGAACGGCACACTGAAGCTTTCTTT.

This clonotype was seen repeatedly, ten times or more. The chain has TRBV7-2 and TRBJ1-6; no reliable D call. The CDR3 has 14 amino acids. Germline CDR1 SGHTA, CDR2 FQGNSA. The ends were cut back, 2 bases at V and 9 bases at J, with 11 bases in the middle. The CDR3 DNA sequence: TGTGCCAGCAGCTTAACCCCTATTATTTCACCCCTCCACTTT. The encoded protein is CASSLTPIISPLHF.

The chain has TRBV12-3 or TRBV12-4 and TRBJ2-4, with 12 bases fitting TRBD2. The V gene end was trimmed by 5 bases and the J gene end by 1 base; junction bases not matched to a gene: 9. CDR3 length equals 18 residues. This chain's CDR3 is CASSPRLAGEVAKNIQYF. The CDR3 DNA reads as TGTGCCAGCAGTCCCCGACTAGCGGGAGAGGTGGCCAAAAACATTCAGTACTTC.

The chain employs TRBV27 and TRBJ1-5, with TRBD1 identical over 8 bases. Germline V gene sequence: CDR1 MNHEY, CDR2 SMNVEV (reference sequence). V shed 3 bases, J shed 3 bases, and the junction held 4 bases outside the gene matches. There are 15 residues in the CDR3. CDR3 coding DNA: TGTGCCAGCAGTTTGGGACAGGAATACAATCAGCCCCAGCATTTT. It yields the protein CASSLGQEYNQPQHF.

Many counts were recorded for this clonotype. CDR3 DNA: TGTGCCAGCAGCTTAGCGGGCAGTCTGAACACCGGGGAGCTGTTTTTT. Translation gives CASSLAGSLNTGELFF. This rearrangement joins TRBV7-8 to TRBJ2-2; no definite D call. Germline CDR1 SGHVS, CDR2 FQNEAQ. Trimming removed 0 bases from V and 1 base from J, with 9 bases in between. The CDR3 contains 16 residues.

At least ten counts were recorded for this clonotype. V gene TRBV5-5 combines with J gene TRBJ2-7; 11 positions match TRBD2. Germline CDR1 reads SGHKS; CDR2 reads YYEKEE (reference sequence). The CDR3 loop spans 16 amino acids. V lost 4 bases and J lost 5; bases outside the gene matches: 11. The DNA for the CDR3 is TGTGCCAGCAGCCTCAACCTAGCGGGAGGTGTCCACGAGCAGTACTTC. It specifies CASSLNLAGGVHEQYF.

Comment on this clonotype: A much larger clone is a single base away; this may be a read error. The rearrangement links TRBV27 to TRBJ1-2; D unresolved. CDR3 length: 13 amino acids. Germline CDR1 and CDR2: MNHEY and SMNVEV (reference sequence). With 8 bases removed from V and 1 base from J, the gap between germline ends came to 11 bases. The CDR3 sequence: CASGPRRNYGYTF. The CDR3 DNA sequence: TGTGCCAGCGGTCCAAGGCGTAACTATGGCTACACCTTC.

The chain carries TRBV20-1 and TRBJ2-5; D might be TRBD2 (6 bases). The CDR3 extends over 14 amino acids. The germline gives CDR1 DFQATT, CDR2 SNEGSKA (reference sequence). V dropped 3 bases and J dropped 4 bases, with 15 bases sitting between them. The DNA for the CDR3 is TGCAGTGCTAGGGGCCGGGTGGGAGGAGAGACCCAGTACTTC. Its translation is CSARGRVGGETQYF.

This clonotype was counted ten times or more. V gene TRBV12-3 or TRBV12-4 combines with J gene TRBJ2-7; D gene unclear. V was pared by 0 bases and J by 4 bases, with 10 bases between. This CDR3 has 14 amino acids. This CDR3 is CASSLALVGYEQYF. As DNA, the CDR3 is TGTGCCAGCAGTTTAGCGCTTGTCGGGTACGAGCAGTACTTC.

This clonotype was recorded many times. CDR3 residues: CAWSVGGSTGELFF. The CDR3 region has the DNA TGTGCCTGGAGTGTAGGCGGGAGCACCGGGGAGCTGTTTTTT. This chain connects TRBV30 to TRBJ2-2; TRBD2 agrees at 7 bases. The CDR3 runs to 14 residues. The junction had 2 bases not matched to a gene; V was cut back by 0 bases and J by 4 bases. The germline V gene encodes CDR1 GTSNPN and CDR2 SVGIG (reference sequence).

This clonotype was counted many times. V usage is TRBV28 and J usage is TRBJ1-3; weak D call: TRBD1 (5 bases). Germline V gene data show CDR1 as MDHEN and CDR2 as SYDVKM. The CDR3 runs to 17 residues. Trimming pared 6 bases from V and 0 bases from J, leaving 18 bases between. CDR3 sequence reads: CASSPPRTFGSGNTIYF. The CDR3 DNA is TGTGCCAGCAGCCCCCCCCGGACATTCGGCTCTGGAAACACCATATATTTT.

For this clonotype: The junction departs from the called germline gene at one end, perhaps through a read error. V usage is TRBV7-9 and J usage is TRBJ2-7; 12 bases match TRBD2. Germline lookup yields CDR1 SEHNR and CDR2 FQNEAQ (reference sequence). The CDR3 is 13 residues long. CDR3 residues: CASSTRLAGEQSF. CDR3 in DNA: TGTGCCAGCAGTACCAGACTAGCGGGGGAGCAGTCCTTC.

In regard to this clonotype: An end of the junction does not agree with germline; a read error may underlie this. This rearrangement joins TRBV7-7 to TRBJ2-4; TRBD2 agrees at 7 bases. There are 13 residues in the CDR3. Germline loops: CDR1 SSHAT, CDR2 FNYEAQ (reference sequence). The CDR3 protein is CASSGKAKNIQYF. DNA of the CDR3: TGTGCTAGCAGCGGGAAAGCCAAAAACATTCAGTACTTC.

Ten or more counts support this clonotype. The chain carries TRBV28 and TRBJ2-5, with 9 nucleotides matching TRBD2. The CDR3 runs to 14 residues. Germline-derived CDR1 and CDR2 are MDHEN and SYDVKM. The junction had 8 bases not matched to a gene; V was cut back by 2 bases and J by 10 bases. As DNA, the CDR3 is TGTGCCAGCAGTTTAAATAGGCGGGGGGGGAGCCAGTACTTC. It is translated as CASSLNRRGGSQYF.

This clonotype was picked up many times. V gene TRBV28 combines with J gene TRBJ2-2; D possibly corresponds to TRBD2 (6 bases). The germline gives CDR1 MDHEN, CDR2 SYDVKM. V was shortened by 3 bases and J by 2 bases, with 13 bases between the two germline ends. This CDR3 is built from 16 residues. DNA of the CDR3: TGTGCCAGCAGTTTCGATGGGACTCCTAACACCGGGGAGCTGTTTTTT. This codes for CASSFDGTPNTGELFF.

This clonotype was picked up many times. This chain connects TRBV28 to TRBJ2-5; D uncertain. The germline V gene has CDR1 MDHEN and CDR2 SYDVKM. With 5 bases removed from V and 1 base from J, the gap between germline ends came to 14 bases. This CDR3 has 15 residues. The CDR3 spells CASSLPIWGQETQYF. For the CDR3, the DNA is TGTGCCAGCAGTCTCCCTATTTGGGGCCAAGAGACCCAGTACTTC.

This clonotype has a count of ten or more. This chain connects TRBV6-5 to TRBJ2-7; D might be TRBD1 (5 bases). V lost 6 bases, J lost 3 bases, and 12 bases lay in between. The CDR3 contains 13 residues. CDR1 is MNHEY and CDR2 is SVGAGI in the germline V gene. The CDR3 DNA reads TGTGCCAGCAGGTACCCAGGGCACTACGAGCAGTACTTC. Translating it yields CASRYPGHYEQYF.

In its sample, this clonotype was seen many times. The rearrangement uses TRBV29-1 and TRBJ1-1; TRBD1 aligns across 7 bases. After removal of 4 bases from V and 3 bases from J, the junction contained 2 bases not matched to a gene. This CDR3 spans 12 amino acids. Germline V gene sequence: CDR1 SQVTM, CDR2 ANQGSEA. DNA of the CDR3: TGCAGCGTTGCGCAGGGGGACACTGAAGCTTTCTTT. Translation gives CSVAQGDTEAFF. Based on the CDR3 plus reference TRBV29-1 and TRBJ1-1, the full variable domain is SAVISQKPSRDICQRGTSLTIQCQVDSQVTMMFWYRQQPGQSLTLIATANQGSEATYESGFVIDKFPISRPNLTFSTLTVSNMSPEDSSIYLCSVAQGDTEAFFGQGTRLTVV.

This clonotype was picked up many times. The rearrangement links TRBV2 to TRBJ1-2, with 7 bases that match TRBD1. CDR1 and CDR2 from the germline V gene are SNHLY and FYNNEI. The CDR3 loop spans 14 amino acids. Unmatched junction bases numbered 3, after V lost 3 bases and J lost 2 bases. The CDR3 bases are TGTGCCAGCAGTGAGGAAGGGGGCAACTATGGCTACACCTTC. Translation: CASSEEGGNYGYTF. Filled out from reference TRBV2 and TRBJ1-2, the complete variable domain reads EPEVTQTPSHQVTQMGQEVILRCVPISNHLYFYWYRQILGQKVEFLVSFYNNEISEKSEIFDDQFSVERPDGSNFTLKIRSTKLEDSAMYFCASSEEGGNYGYTFGSGTRLTVV.

This clonotype was counted between two and nine times. V gene TRBV4-3 combines with J gene TRBJ1-2; TRBD1 agrees at 11 bases. Losses at the gene ends were 4 bases for V and 5 bases for J; bases not matched to a gene: 12. The CDR3 has 17 residues. Looked up from germline, CDR1 is LGHNA and CDR2 is YSLEER. Here the CDR3 DNA reads TGCGCCAGCAGCCTATCTACCGGGACAGGGGGAGGATATGGCTACACCTTC. Amino acid sequence: CASSLSTGTGGGYGYTF.

In this sample, this clonotype turned up many times. The chain combines TRBV12-3 or TRBV12-4 with TRBJ2-2; the match to TRBD2 covers 7 bases. Unmatched junction bases numbered 5, after V lost 2 bases and J lost 5 bases. CDR3 length: 15 residues. CDR3 protein: CASSLTAGVTGELFF. The DNA of the CDR3 is TGTGCCAGCAGTTTAACCGCGGGAGTTACCGGGGAGCTGTTTTTT.

This clonotype was observed many times. This rearrangement joins TRBV5-8 to TRBJ2-7; 8 bases match TRBD2. The CDR3 consists of 15 residues. The V gene's germline CDR1 is SGHTS and CDR2 YDEGEE. The junction had 8 bases not matched to a gene; V was cut back by 0 bases and J by 6 bases. CDR3 protein: CASSLAGLGFSEQYF. CDR3 DNA: TGTGCCAGCAGCTTGGCGGGACTAGGATTCTCCGAGCAGTACTTC.

Many counts were recorded for this clonotype. A single base separates this from a much larger clone, so it may be a read error. The chain carries TRBV12-3 or TRBV12-4 and TRBJ2-5; the match to TRBD2 covers 14 bases. The CDR3 is 14 residues long. The J segment lost 6 bases and the V segment lost 8 bases, leaving 5 bases of the junction unmatched. This CDR3 is CASGTSGSWKTQYF. The DNA for the CDR3 is TGTGCCAGCGGGACTAGCGGGAGTTGGAAGACCCAGTACTTC.

At least ten counts were recorded for this clonotype. The chain joins TRBV28 to TRBJ1-5; D uncertain. The CDR3 extends over 14 amino acids. The V end was cut by 3 bases, the J end by 6 bases, with 12 bases between. From germline, CDR1 is MDHEN and CDR2 SYDVKM. For the CDR3, the DNA is TGTGCCAGCAGTTTCGGGGTAAGGATTCAGCCCCAGCATTTT. Protein product: CASSFGVRIQPQHF. The whole variable domain, remainder taken from reference TRBV28 and TRBJ1-5, is DVKVTQSSRYLVKRTGEKVFLECVQDMDHENMFWYRQDPGLGLRLIYFSYDVKMKEKGDIPEGYSVSREKKERFSLILESASTNQTSMYLCASSFGVRIQPQHFGDGTRLSIL.

This clonotype was observed many times. The chain employs TRBV9 and TRBJ2-2; tentative D call: TRBD2 (6 bases). CDR1 is SGDLS and CDR2 is YYNGEE in the germline V gene. V was trimmed by 2 bases and J by 1 base, leaving 9 bases between them. The CDR3 covers 15 residues. DNA for the CDR3: TGTGCCAGCAGCGTCGGGGGACTGAACACCGGGGAGCTGTTTTTT. This gives the protein CASSVGGLNTGELFF. Variable domain in full (rest from reference TRBV9 and TRBJ2-2): DSGVTQTPKHLITATGQRVTLRCSPRSGDLSVYWYQQSLDQGLQFLIQYYNGEERAKGNILERFSAQQFPDLHSELNLSSLELGDSALYFCASSVGGLNTGELFFGEGSRLTVL.

The chain joins TRBV3-1 to TRBJ1-2; weak D call: TRBD1 (6 bases). Trimming left V 4 bases short and J 3 bases short, with 12 bases between. This CDR3 has 14 amino acids. Looked up from germline, CDR1 is LGHDT and CDR2 is YNNKEL (reference sequence). The CDR3 nucleotides read TGTGCCAGCAGCCGGACAGCACGCTACTATGGCTACACCTTC. Protein sequence: CASSRTARYYGYTF.